The entry that follows covers one T cell receptor beta chain sequence. Its specificity is unknown. This record belongs to a study of shared clonotypes between healthy human individuals. On the study more broadly: A couple of female and a few male donors aged 18 to 49 were enrolled. Per-donor plates numbered three CD4 naive, three CD4 memory, two CD8 naive and one CD8 memory. The study, taken as a whole, reports: In general, naive subsets displayed greater estimated richness than memory subsets did.

Germline V gene sequence: CDR1 SEHNR, CDR2 FQNEAQ (reference sequence). The V end was cut by 4 bases, the J end by 7 bases, with 16 bases between. The CDR3 sequence is 14 residues long. Data came from immunoSEQ multiplex PCR; TCRdb stores just in-frame clones and leaves some out. The sample has about 1.5 million clones, approximately 98% seen once. This TCR was recovered from a young man in good health. Sequenced material: naive CD4+ T cells sorted from blood. The subset is: CD45RA+ positively selected. J is TRBJ1-2 and V is TRBV7-9, with D unresolved. The CDR3 region is CASSSEGIHIGYTF. In nucleotides, the CDR3 is TGTGCCAGCAGCTCTGAGGGAATCCACATTGGCTACACCTTC.